This T cell receptor (beta chain) comes out of a study of cytomegalovirus exposure and HLA in healthy donors. Study results and caveats: It emerged from a later analysis that several of the most significant clusters appeared to be linked to common viral pathogens.

PCR employed 60 Vbeta and 13 Jbeta primers. Sequencing used immunoSEQ multiplex PCR; TCRdb keeps in-frame clones, though not all of them. This sample yields 150,000 to 200,000 clones, of which 70% to 90% are seen a single time; about 2.4% belongs to the top ten. Comment on this clone: Its specificity is unknown.

Likely unrecorded immune exposures existed in these nominally healthy donors. With 2 bases removed from V and 6 bases from J, the gap between germline ends came to 14 bases. The CDR3 covers 14 residues. Per the germline V gene, CDR1 is SGHAT and CDR2 is FQDESV (reference sequence). The TCR sequence derives from a male donor in good health and CMV-seronegative. The sequenced sample was PBMCs. The gene calls are TRBV11-1 and TRBJ2-7; D gene uncertain. DNA of the CDR3: TGTGCCAGCAGCTTACTATCGTCGGGTTCCGAGCAGTACTTC. Translating it yields CASSLLSSGSEQYF.